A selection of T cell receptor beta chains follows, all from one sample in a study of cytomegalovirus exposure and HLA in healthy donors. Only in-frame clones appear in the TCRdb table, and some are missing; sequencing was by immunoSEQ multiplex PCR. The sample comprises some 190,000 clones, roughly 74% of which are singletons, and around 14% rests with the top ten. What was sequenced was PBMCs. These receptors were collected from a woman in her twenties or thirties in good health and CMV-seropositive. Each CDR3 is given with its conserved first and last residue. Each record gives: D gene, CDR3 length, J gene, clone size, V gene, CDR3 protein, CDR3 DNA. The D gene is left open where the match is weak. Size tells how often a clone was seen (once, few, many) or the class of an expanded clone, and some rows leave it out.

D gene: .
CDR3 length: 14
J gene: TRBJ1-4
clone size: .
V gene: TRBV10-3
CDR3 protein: CAISEGRGEEKLFF
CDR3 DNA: TGTGCCATCAGTGAGGGCCGTGGGGAGGAAAAACTGTTTTTT

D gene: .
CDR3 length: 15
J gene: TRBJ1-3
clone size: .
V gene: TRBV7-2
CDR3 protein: CASSLEGALGNTIYF
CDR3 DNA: TGTGCCAGCAGCTTAGAAGGGGCGCTAGGAAACACCATATATTTT

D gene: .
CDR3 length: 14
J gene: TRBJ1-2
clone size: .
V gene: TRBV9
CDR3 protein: CASSADGDTGGYTF
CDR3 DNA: TGTGCCAGCAGCGCTGACGGGGACACCGGTGGCTACACCTTC

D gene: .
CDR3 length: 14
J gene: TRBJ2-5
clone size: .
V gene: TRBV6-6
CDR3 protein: CASSYSSQKETQYF
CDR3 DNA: TGTGCCAGCAGTTACTCGTCACAGAAAGAGACCCAGTACTTC

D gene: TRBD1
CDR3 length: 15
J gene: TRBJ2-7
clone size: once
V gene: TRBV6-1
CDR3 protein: CASIRDSRSSYEQYF
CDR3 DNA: TGTGCCAGCATCAGGGACAGCCGTTCATCCTACGAGCAGTACTTC

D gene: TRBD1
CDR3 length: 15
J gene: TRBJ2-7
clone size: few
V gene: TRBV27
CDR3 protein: CASSLWNRGRNEQYF
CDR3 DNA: TGTGCCAGCAGTTTATGGAACAGGGGCAGGAACGAGCAGTACTTC

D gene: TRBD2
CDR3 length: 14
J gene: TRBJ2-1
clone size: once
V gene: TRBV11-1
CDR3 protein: CASSWTSGSNEQFF
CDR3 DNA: TGTGCCAGCAGTTGGACTAGCGGGAGCAATGAGCAGTTCTTC

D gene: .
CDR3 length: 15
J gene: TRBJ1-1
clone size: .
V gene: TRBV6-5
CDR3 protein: CASSYSRGTNTEAFF
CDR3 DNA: TGTGCCAGCAGTTACTCCCGGGGAACTAACACTGAAGCTTTCTTT

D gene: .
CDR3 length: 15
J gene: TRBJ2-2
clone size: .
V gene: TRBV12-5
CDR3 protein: CASGNSKKNTGELFF
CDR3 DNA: TGTGCTAGTGGGAACTCAAAGAAAAACACCGGGGAGCTGTTTTTT

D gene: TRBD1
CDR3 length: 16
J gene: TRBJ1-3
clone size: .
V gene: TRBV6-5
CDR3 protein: CASSYGTGSSGNTIYF
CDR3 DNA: TGTGCCAGCAGTTACGGGACAGGGAGCTCTGGAAACACCATATATTTT

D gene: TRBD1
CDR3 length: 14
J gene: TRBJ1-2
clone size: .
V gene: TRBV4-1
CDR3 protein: CASRHSGTAYGYTF
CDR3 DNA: TGCGCCAGCAGACACTCCGGGACAGCCTATGGCTACACCTTC

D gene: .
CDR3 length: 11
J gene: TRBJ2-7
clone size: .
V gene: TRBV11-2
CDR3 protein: CASSGLTEQYF
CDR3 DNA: TGTGCCAGCAGCGGACTGACCGAGCAGTACTTC

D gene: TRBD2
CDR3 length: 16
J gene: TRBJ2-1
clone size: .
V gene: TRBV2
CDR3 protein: CASSEVRAGGLNEQFF
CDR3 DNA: TGTGCCAGCAGTGAAGTCCGGGCGGGGGGCCTAAATGAGCAGTTCTTC

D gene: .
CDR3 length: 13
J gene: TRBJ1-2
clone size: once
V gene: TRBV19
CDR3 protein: CASSISRNYGYTF
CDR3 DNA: TGTGCCAGTAGTATATCCAGAAACTATGGCTACACCTTC

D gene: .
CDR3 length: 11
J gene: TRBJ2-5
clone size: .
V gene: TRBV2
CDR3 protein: CASMLAETQYF
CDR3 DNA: TGTGCCAGCATGTTAGCAGAGACCCAGTACTTC

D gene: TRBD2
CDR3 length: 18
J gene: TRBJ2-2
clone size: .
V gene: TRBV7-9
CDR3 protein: CASRQLAGGPPNTGELFF
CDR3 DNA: TGTGCCAGCAGACAACTAGCGGGGGGGCCCCCGAACACCGGGGAGCTGTTTTTT

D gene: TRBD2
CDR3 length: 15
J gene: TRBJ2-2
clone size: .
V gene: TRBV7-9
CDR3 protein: CASRLLADLGGELFF
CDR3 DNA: TGTGCCAGCAGACTACTAGCGGATCTCGGCGGGGAGCTGTTTTTT